This is a list of T cell receptor beta chains from one sample in a study of graft-versus-host responses after intestinal transplantation. The table came from immunoSEQ multiplex PCR; TCRdb's copy has only in-frame clones and leaves some out. The sample includes 100,000 or so clones, about nine tenths of them seen just once. These receptors' targets are unknown. Material: unstimulated CD4+ T cells sorted from spleen or lymph node cells, obtained before transplant. The receptor set was obtained from a human donor who was the organ donor for an intestinal transplant. Both conserved end residues are part of each CDR3. D genes are given only for firm matches. Only part of the rows carry a size: once, few, many, or a class if the clone is expanded.

D,J,length,size,V,DNA,CDR3
TRBD2,TRBJ2-3,20,-,TRBV9,TGTGCCAGCAGCGTCGTCCCTAGCGGGGGCCGGGGGTTTGACACAGATACGCAGTATTTT,CASSVVPSGGRGFDTDTQYF
-,TRBJ2-7,18,-,TRBV7-8,TGTGCCAGCAGCTTAAGGAGAATAAGGCATACTAACTCCTACGAGCAGTACTTC,CASSLRRIRHTNSYEQYF
TRBD2,TRBJ2-7,15,-,TRBV9,TGTGCCAGCAGCGTAGGCGGGGGTATCTCCTACGAGCAGTACTTC,CASSVGGGISYEQYF
-,TRBJ1-5,15,-,TRBV7-2,TGTGCCAGCAGCTTAGAAAGCAGGGGCGGTCAGCCCCAGCATTTT,CASSLESRGGQPQHF
-,TRBJ1-1,15,-,TRBV7-3,TGTGCCAGCAGCTTAAGACCAGGCCTACCCACTGAAGCTTTCTTT,CASSLRPGLPTEAFF
TRBD1,TRBJ2-2,13,-,TRBV30,TGTGCCTGGAGTTCAGGGGGCACCGGGGAGCTGTTTTTT,CAWSSGGTGELFF
TRBD1,TRBJ1-6,18,-,TRBV27,TGTGCCAGCAGTTCTCCCCCGACAGGGCCGAGCATCAATTCACCCCTCCACTTT,CASSSPPTGPSINSPLHF
-,TRBJ1-4,16,few,TRBV28,TGTGCCAGCAGTTGGAGGGACGCTGGGGGACTGGGAAAACTGTTTTTT,CASSWRDAGGLGKLFF
TRBD1,TRBJ2-1,15,-,TRBV6-5,TGTGCCAGCAGTAACCGGGACAGGGGGCCCAATGAGCAGTTCTTC,CASSNRDRGPNEQFF
-,TRBJ1-2,12,-,TRBV18,TGTGCCAGCTCACCGGCAGGGGCAGGCTACACCTTC,CASSPAGAGYTF
-,TRBJ2-5,15,-,TRBV7-3,TGTGCCAGCAGCGTTTCTCGAACAACAGGGGAGACCCAGTACTTC,CASSVSRTTGETQYF
-,TRBJ1-1,14,few,TRBV19,TGTGCCAGTAAGGGGCAGGGGCCGGGGACTGAAGCTTTCTTT,CASKGQGPGTEAFF
TRBD1,TRBJ2-7,15,-,TRBV7-3,TGTGCCAGCAGCTTAACAGTAGGGGGCGGCTACGAGCAGTACTTC,CASSLTVGGGYEQYF
TRBD1,TRBJ1-1,14,-,TRBV4-2,TGTGCCAGCAGCCAAAGACAGGGGGGCACTGAAGCTTTCTTT,CASSQRQGGTEAFF
TRBD1,TRBJ1-1,15,-,TRBV19,TGTGCCAGTAGTATAGGAGCGACAGGGGTTTCCGAAGCTTTCTTT,CASSIGATGVSEAFF
TRBD1,TRBJ1-6,15,-,TRBV5-5,TGTGCCAGCAGCCCAACAGGGGTGGTGAATTCACCCCTCCACTTT,CASSPTGVVNSPLHF
-,TRBJ1-1,14,-,TRBV7-9,TGTGCCAGCAGCCCACAGGGACGGGACACTGAAGCTTTCTTT,CASSPQGRDTEAFF
-,TRBJ1-4,15,-,TRBV7-9,TGTGCCAGCAGCCGGTGGGGCGCTAATAATGAAAAACTGTTTTTT,CASSRWGANNEKLFF
-,TRBJ1-5,14,-,TRBV2,TGTGCCAGCAGTCGCGAATATAGCAATCAGCCCCAGCATTTT,CASSREYSNQPQHF
-,TRBJ1-6,15,-,TRBV15,TGTGCCACCAGGAGGTCCACCTCCTATAATTCACCCCTCCACTTT,CATRRSTSYNSPLHF
TRBD1,TRBJ1-2,13,-,TRBV14,TGTGCCAGCAGTCGGGACAGTTCCTATGGCTACACCTTC,CASSRDSSYGYTF
TRBD1,TRBJ1-4,17,-,TRBV28,TGTGCCAGCAGTTTATGGGACAGGTTTTCAACTAATGAAAAACTGTTTTTT,CASSLWDRFSTNEKLFF
TRBD2,TRBJ2-4,18,-,TRBV28,TGTGCCAGCAGCCCGGGGGGGGGCCCGCTAACCTCCAAAAACATTCAGTACTTC,CASSPGGGPLTSKNIQYF
-,TRBJ2-7,12,-,TRBV6-1,TGTGCCAGCATGGGGGCGCGCTACGAGCAGTACTTC,CASMGARYEQYF
-,TRBJ2-5,15,-,TRBV4-2,TGTGCCAGCAGCCAAGAAGACAGATTACAAGAGACCCAGTACTTC,CASSQEDRLQETQYF
TRBD1,TRBJ2-6,17,-,TRBV11-2,TGTGCCAGCAGCTTTGGGACAGGAAGCTCTGGGGCCAACGTCCTGACTTTC,CASSFGTGSSGANVLTF
-,TRBJ2-7,17,-,TRBV6-4,TGTGCCAGCAGTGACTCGAATTGGCTGGAGGTTACCTACGAGCAGTACTTC,CASSDSNWLEVTYEQYF
-,TRBJ1-1,14,-,TRBV6-1,TGTGCCAGCAGTGAAATGGGGGCGAACACTGAAGCTTTCTTT,CASSEMGANTEAFF
-,TRBJ2-7,18,-,TRBV4-2,TGTGCCAGCAGCCCTTCCCCGGGAACAGCTACTAACGCCTACGAGCAGTACTTC,CASSPSPGTATNAYEQYF
-,TRBJ2-2,15,-,TRBV9,TGTGCCAGCAGCGACCAACCAGGGGCAGGGGGGGAGCTGTTTTTT,CASSDQPGAGGELFF
TRBD1,TRBJ2-7,19,-,TRBV7-2,TGTGCCAGCAGCGCAAGGGGCCCCCACCGGGACAGAGGAGCCCACGAGCAGTACTTC,CASSARGPHRDRGAHEQYF
-,TRBJ1-6,13,-,TRBV9,TGTGCCAGCAGCCCTGACAGTCGTTCACCCCTCCACTTT,CASSPDSRSPLHF
TRBD1,TRBJ1-1,15,-,TRBV7-2,TGTGCCAGCAGCTCTAACGACAGGGTGCCCACTGAAGCTTTCTTT,CASSSNDRVPTEAFF
-,TRBJ2-2,14,-,TRBV5-1,TGCGCCAGCAGCCGGGACACTAACACCGGGGAGCTGTTTTTT,CASSRDTNTGELFF
-,TRBJ2-7,12,-,TRBV6-1,TGTGCCAGCAGTGTTGGAGGACTCGAGCAGTACTTC,CASSVGGLEQYF
-,TRBJ1-6,15,-,TRBV2,TGTGCCAGGGCAACAGGGAGCTCCTATAATTCACCCCTCCACTTT,CARATGSSYNSPLHF
TRBD2,TRBJ2-3,15,once,TRBV11-3,TGTGCCAGCAGCTCCAGCGGGATTAGCACAGATACGCAGTATTTT,CASSSSGISTDTQYF
-,TRBJ1-3,15,-,TRBV11-1,TGTGCCAGCAGCCAGGGGCACACCTCTGGAAACACCATATATTTT,CASSQGHTSGNTIYF
-,TRBJ1-5,16,-,TRBV2,TGTGCCAGCAGTGAAGGAGGACACCGGCCAAATCAGCCCCAGCATTTT,CASSEGGHRPNQPQHF
-,TRBJ2-3,11,-,TRBV20-1,TGCAGTGCGCGCCGCACAGATACGCAGTATTTT,CSARRTDTQYF
TRBD1,TRBJ1-4,15,-,TRBV11-2,TGTGCCAGCAGCTTATCGGGACAGATTAATGAAAAACTGTTTTTT,CASSLSGQINEKLFF
-,TRBJ1-1,13,-,TRBV12-5,TGTGCTAGTGGTTTGGGCCCCCGGGGGAGGGCTTTCTTT,CASGLGPRGRAFF
TRBD2,TRBJ2-3,15,once,TRBV18,TGTGCCAGCTCCCGGGACTATCAAAGCACAGATACGCAGTATTTT,CASSRDYQSTDTQYF